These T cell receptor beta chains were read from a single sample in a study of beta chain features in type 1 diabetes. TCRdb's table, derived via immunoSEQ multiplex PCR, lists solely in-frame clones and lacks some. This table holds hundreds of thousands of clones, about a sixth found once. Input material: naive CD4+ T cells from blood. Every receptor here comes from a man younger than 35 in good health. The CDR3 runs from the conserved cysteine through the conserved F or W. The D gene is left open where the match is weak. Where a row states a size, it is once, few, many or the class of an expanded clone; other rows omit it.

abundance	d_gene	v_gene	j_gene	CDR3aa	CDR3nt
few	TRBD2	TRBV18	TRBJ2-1	CASAPGLAGGDEQFF	TGTGCCAGCGCGCCCGGACTAGCGGGAGGGGATGAGCAGTTCTTC
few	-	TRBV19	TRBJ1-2	CASTLLGENYGYTF	TGTGCCAGTACCCTCCTAGGGGAAAACTATGGCTACACCTTC
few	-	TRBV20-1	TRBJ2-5	CSAFRGRTQYF	TGCAGTGCTTTCCGGGGGAGAACCCAGTACTTC
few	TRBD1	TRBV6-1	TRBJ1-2	CASSGWGWDRASYGYTF	TGTGCCAGCAGTGGATGGGGTTGGGACAGGGCATCCTATGGCTACACCTTC
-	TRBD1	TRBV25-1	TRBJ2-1	CASSVRQGAYNEQFF	TGTGCCAGCAGTGTCCGACAGGGCGCATACAATGAGCAGTTCTTC
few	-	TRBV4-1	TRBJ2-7	CASSQEGGNYYEQYF	TGCGCCAGCAGCCAAGAAGGGGGGAACTACTACGAGCAGTACTTC
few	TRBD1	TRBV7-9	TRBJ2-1	CASSSLWGQVNNEQFF	TGTGCCAGCAGCTCCCTCTGGGGACAGGTAAACAATGAGCAGTTCTTC
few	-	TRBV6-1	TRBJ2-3	CAISDGTATSTDTQYF	TGTGCCATCAGTGACGGGACGGCCACTAGCACAGATACGCAGTATTTT
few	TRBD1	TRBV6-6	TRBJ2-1	CASSSWDRGPNEQFF	TGTGCCAGCAGTTCGTGGGACAGGGGGCCCAATGAGCAGTTCTTC
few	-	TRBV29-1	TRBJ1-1	CSVLQGENTEAFF	TGCAGCGTTCTGCAGGGAGAGAACACTGAAGCTTTCTTT
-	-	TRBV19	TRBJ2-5	CASSILAPGSQETQYF	TGTGCCAGTAGTATATTGGCGCCAGGCAGCCAAGAGACCCAGTACTTC
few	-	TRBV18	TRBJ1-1	CASSPPWGMNTEAFF	TGTGCCAGCTCACCACCGTGGGGGATGAACACTGAAGCTTTCTTT
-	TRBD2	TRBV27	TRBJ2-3	CASSRGLAGGTRDTQYF	TGTGCCAGCAGTAGAGGACTAGCGGGAGGGACCAGGGATACGCAGTATTTT
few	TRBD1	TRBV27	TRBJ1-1	CASSLGQVMNTEAFF	TGTGCCAGCAGTTTAGGACAGGTCATGAACACTGAAGCTTTCTTT
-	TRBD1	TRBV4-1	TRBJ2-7	CASSHGQGAKNYEQYF	TGCGCCAGCAGCCACGGACAGGGGGCGAAAAACTACGAGCAGTACTTC
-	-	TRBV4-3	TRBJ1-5	CASSQDSGANQPQHF	TGCGCCAGCAGCCAAGATTCAGGGGCCAATCAGCCCCAGCATTTT
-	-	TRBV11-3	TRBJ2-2	CASCLGGNTGELFF	TGTGCCAGCTGCCTGGGGGGTAACACCGGGGAGCTGTTTTTT
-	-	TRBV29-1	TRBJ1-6	CSGDVLYNSPLHF	TGCAGCGGAGACGTTCTCTATAATTCACCCCTCCACTTT